The rows below give T cell receptor beta chains drawn from one sample of a study of shared clonotypes between healthy human individuals. The protocol was immunoSEQ multiplex PCR, while the TCRdb copy is restricted to in-frame clones and leaves out a portion. The table shows over 800,000 clones, with roughly 92% occurring only once. Sequencing was carried out using naive CD8+ T cells sorted from blood. The receptors shown here come from a man aged 25-45 years in good health. CDR3s include the opening cysteine and the closing phenylalanine or tryptophan. D genes are given only for firm matches. Expanded clones are given a class, and other clones once, few, many or no size at all.

TRBD1 NA TRBJ1-2 TRBV6-5 TGTGCCAGCAGAGATCGGACAGGGGGCAACTATGGCTACACCTTC CASRDRTGGNYGYTF
TRBD2 NA TRBJ2-7 TRBV4-1 TGCGCCAGCAGCCAAGCGGCGGGGGACGAGCAGTACTTC CASSQAAGDEQYF
NA NA TRBJ2-1 TRBV7-7 TGTGCCAGCAGTCAGACAGCCTACAATGAGCAGTTCTTC CASSQTAYNEQFF
TRBD1 NA TRBJ1-2 TRBV7-9 TGTGCCAGCAGCTTAGCGGGACAGATACCTGGCTATGGCTACACCTTC CASSLAGQIPGYGYTF
NA few TRBJ1-2 TRBV7-9 TGTGCCAGCAGCCCAGATGGCTACACCTTC CASSPDGYTF
TRBD2 once TRBJ2-1 TRBV13 TGTGCCAGCAGCACTCACTCGGGACTAGCGGGAGGTTCCCAACCTCTTACCTACAATGAGCAGTTCTTC CASSTHSGLAGGSQPLTYNEQFF
TRBD2 NA TRBJ2-1 TRBV5-8 TGTGCCAGCCTCCCGGGGAGGGCATGGAACAATGAGCAGTTCTTC CASLPGRAWNNEQFF
TRBD2 NA TRBJ2-1 TRBV19 TGTGCCAGTAGTACCATAGCGGGTGCCCAGAATGAGCAGTTCTTC CASSTIAGAQNEQFF
NA NA TRBJ2-3 TRBV11-2 TGTGCCAGCAGCCACAAGGGTACGCAGTATTTT CASSHKGTQYF
NA NA TRBJ2-3 TRBV7-6 TGTGCCAGCAGCTTAGGAGTTTCGGATCCCACAGATACGCAGTATTTT CASSLGVSDPTDTQYF
TRBD2 NA TRBJ2-1 TRBV27 TGTGCCAGCGGGACTAGCGGGACGAATGAGCAGTTCTTC CASGTSGTNEQFF
NA few TRBJ2-7 TRBV10-3 TGTGCCATCAGTGAGCCAACCTACGAGCAGTACTTC CAISEPTYEQYF
NA NA TRBJ2-5 TRBV7-6 TGTGCCAGCACGCTAAACGTGGGAATAGAGACCCAGTACTTC CASTLNVGIETQYF
TRBD2 NA TRBJ2-1 TRBV29-1 TGCAGCGTTGAATTCCCCAGCGGGAGGGCCACGACCTACAATGAGCAGTTCTTC CSVEFPSGRATTYNEQFF
NA NA TRBJ2-7 TRBV7-8 TGTGCCAGCAGCTTTAGTGTTTCAGGGATGAATTATTACGAGCAGTACTTC CASSFSVSGMNYYEQYF
TRBD1 NA TRBJ1-1 TRBV28 TGTGCCAGCAGTCCCCGCCGACAGGGGGCTTCAGAAGCTTTCTTT CASSPRRQGASEAFF
NA NA TRBJ2-1 TRBV7-9 TGTGCCAGCAGCTTAGGAGGTGCAGAGCGTGAGCAGTTCTTC CASSLGGAEREQFF
TRBD1 NA TRBJ1-4 TRBV9 TGTGCCAGCAGCGTTTTGGGGTCAGGGGGTACTAATGAAAAACTGTTTTTT CASSVLGSGGTNEKLFF
NA once TRBJ1-5 TRBV7-2 TGTGCCAGCAGCCTTATCCACGACAGAAACAATCAGCCCCAGCATTTT CASSLIHDRNNQPQHF
NA NA TRBJ2-1 TRBV15 TGTGCCACCAGCAGATCCCCATTTGGGGGAGACAATGAGCAGTTCTTC CATSRSPFGGDNEQFF
NA NA TRBJ2-3 TRBV4-1 TGCGCCAGCAGCCAATGGGGACGACCGGCAGATACGCAGTATTTT CASSQWGRPADTQYF
NA NA TRBJ2-2 TRBV6-1 TGTGCCAGCAGTGAAGCGGGAAGCGGGGAGCTGTTTTTT CASSEAGSGELFF
NA NA TRBJ2-2 TRBV30 TGTGCCTGGAGTGTCGGGAACACCGGGGAGCTGTTTTTT CAWSVGNTGELFF
NA NA TRBJ2-5 TRBV27 TGTGCCAGCAGCCCCGTTCCCGTGTACGTCCAAGAGACCCAGTACTTC CASSPVPVYVQETQYF
NA once TRBJ2-5 TRBV28 TGTGCCAGCAGTTTTAGGGAACGGCTAAGGGAGACCCAGTACTTC CASSFRERLRETQYF
NA NA TRBJ2-1 TRBV11-2 TGTGCCAGCAGCTTAGAGGCGGGGACTTATGAGCAGTTCTTC CASSLEAGTYEQFF
NA NA TRBJ2-2 TRBV30 TGTGCCTGGAGTTTACGCAGGGTCGACACCGGGGAGCTGTTTTTT CAWSLRRVDTGELFF
NA NA TRBJ2-7 TRBV5-6 TGTGCCAGCAGCTTAATTAGGGGCTACGAGCAGTACTTC CASSLIRGYEQYF
TRBD1 NA TRBJ2-7 TRBV28 TGTGCCAGCAGCTCAACAGGGGGCAGGACCCATTTCCCCTACGAGCAGTACTTC CASSSTGGRTHFPYEQYF
NA NA TRBJ1-1 TRBV27 TGTGCCAGCAGTTTTTTGGGGGATACTGAAGCTTTCTTT CASSFLGDTEAFF
TRBD1 NA TRBJ2-7 TRBV28 TGTGCCAGCAGTTTATGGGGACAGGGACAATCCTACGAGCAGTACTTC CASSLWGQGQSYEQYF
NA once TRBJ1-1 TRBV29-1 TGCAGCGTTGATGGCCAGCGATACACTGAAGCTTTCTTT CSVDGQRYTEAFF
NA once TRBJ2-7 TRBV27 TGTGCCAGCAGTTTATATCCAGCCGCCTACGAGCAGTACTTC CASSLYPAAYEQYF
NA NA TRBJ2-5 TRBV5-4 TGTGCCAGCAGCACCCGGGGGCAGGAGACCCAGTACTTC CASSTRGQETQYF
TRBD2 NA TRBJ2-7 TRBV11-2 TGTGCCAGCAGCTTAGATGTCTTCAGCGGGAGAGGGTACGAGCAGTACTTC CASSLDVFSGRGYEQYF
TRBD1 NA TRBJ2-7 TRBV28 TGTGCCAGCAGTTATCCTCTAATAACCGGGACAGGGGTGGGTAACGACGAGCAGTACTTC CASSYPLITGTGVGNDEQYF
NA NA TRBJ2-5 TRBV4-1 TGCGCCAGCAGCCAAGCTCCATTTTTGGAGACCCAGTACTTC CASSQAPFLETQYF
NA NA TRBJ2-7 TRBV7-8 TGTGCCAGCAGCTTCGGGGATGACGACGAGCAGTACTTC CASSFGDDDEQYF
NA NA TRBJ2-1 TRBV7-9 TGTGCCAGCACCTCAAGCAATGAGCAGTTCTTC CASTSSNEQFF
TRBD2 NA TRBJ2-4 TRBV29-1 TGCAGCGTGACTAGCGCGAATCGAAACATTCAGTACTTC CSVTSANRNIQYF
NA NA TRBJ2-7 TRBV15 TGTGCCACCAGCAGGGCAATTTCTAGCAAGTACGAGCAGTACTTC CATSRAISSKYEQYF
NA NA TRBJ1-1 TRBV28 TGTGCCAGCAGTTTTTTCGACACTGAAGCTTTCTTT CASSFFDTEAFF
TRBD1 NA TRBJ2-7 TRBV10-1 TGCGCCAGCAGTGATCCCGGGACAGAGACTACGATCCAGTACTTC CASSDPGTETTIQYF
NA NA TRBJ2-3 TRBV6-6 TGTGCCAGCAGTAAGTTGAGGGGATCACGCACAGATACGCAGTATTTT CASSKLRGSRTDTQYF
NA NA TRBJ1-4 TRBV5-8 TGTGCCAGCAGCTTCCCCGGGCTATGGGATGAAAAACTGTTTTTT CASSFPGLWDEKLFF
TRBD1 NA TRBJ2-3 TRBV28 TGTGCCAGCAAAACAAGGGACAGCCTCACAGATACGCAGTATTTT CASKTRDSLTDTQYF
TRBD2 NA TRBJ2-7 TRBV6-5 TGTGCCAGCAGCTCGACTAGCGGGGGTGTCTACGAGCAGTACTTC CASSSTSGGVYEQYF
NA once TRBJ1-1 TRBV6-1 TGTGCCAGCAGTGTACCGGGGATTGAAGCTTTCTTT CASSVPGIEAFF
TRBD2 NA TRBJ2-3 TRBV6-6 TGTGCCAGCAGCTTCAGGGGAGCGGGAGAAGGAGATACGCAGTATTTT CASSFRGAGEGDTQYF
NA NA TRBJ1-4 TRBV28 TGTGCCAGCAGCGGAATGACTAATGAAAAACTGTTTTTT CASSGMTNEKLFF
TRBD2 NA TRBJ2-7 TRBV7-9 TGTGCCAGCAGCCCGAGGACTAGCGGGAGTGGCTACGAGCAGTACTTC CASSPRTSGSGYEQYF
NA once TRBJ2-7 TRBV4-1 TGCGCCAGCAGCCAAGATCGGGCTGTTCAGTACGAGCAGTACTTC CASSQDRAVQYEQYF
NA NA TRBJ2-7 TRBV7-3 TGTGCCAGCAGCTTAAACGGGGATTACGAGCAGTACTTC CASSLNGDYEQYF